This T cell receptor (beta chain) comes out of a study of spatial heterogeneity in lung cancer. Time point of the sample: blood at routine non-recurrence follow-up after resection. Without sorting, whole RNA was sequenced from tumor, nontumor lung or frozen PBMC. TCRdb itself ran the 5' RACE reads through MiXCR, one entry per CDR3 protein. The sample lists about 52,000 distinct CDR3 sequences, 6% to 8.5% seen once, with roughly 37% in the top ten. Germline-derived CDR1 and CDR2 are SGHAT and FQNNGV. V was pared by 8 bases and J by 3 bases, with 10 bases of the junction left unmatched. This CDR3 is 15 amino acids long. At least ten counts were recorded for this clonotype.

This TCR came from a female donor with early-stage non-small cell lung cancer. Sequencing was performed on PBMCs, taken at follow-up. The V gene is TRBV11-2, the J gene TRBJ2-3; 8 positions agree with TRBD2. The CDR3 loop reads CASSASGGETDTQYF. The DNA of the CDR3 is TGTGCCAGCTCAGCGAGCGGGGGCGAAACAGATACGCAGTATTTT. Complete variable domain (other parts from reference TRBV11-2 and TRBJ2-3): EAGVAQSPRYKIIEKRQSVAFWCNPISGHATLYWYQQILGQGPKLLIQFQNNGVVDDSQLPKDRFSAERLKGVDSTLKIQPAKLEDSAVYLCASSASGGETDTQYFGPGTRLTVL.